The T cell receptor beta chain described here comes from a study of cytomegalovirus exposure and HLA in healthy donors. Those who donated were healthy bone marrow donors. Germline V lookup: CDR1 SQVTM, CDR2 ANQGSEA. Between the trimmed V and J ends, which lost 3 bases and 4 bases, there was a span of 12 bases. The CDR3 spans 13 residues. This clone showed up just a few times. Primers for the PCR totalled 60 Vbeta and 13 Jbeta. The protocol was immunoSEQ multiplex PCR, while the TCRdb copy is restricted to in-frame clones and leaves out a portion. This sample carries 80,000 or so clones, around three quarters of them seen once, and the ten largest clones take 3.5% to 5.5%.

This receptor was identified in a man in his forties or fifties in good health and CMV-seronegative. The rearrangement links TRBV29-1 to TRBJ1-2; a weak D match, TRBD1 (5 bases). Sequenced material: PBMCs. The CDR3 sequence: CSVDSGIGYGYTF. CDR3 nucleotides: TGCAGCGTTGATTCAGGGATCGGCTATGGCTACACCTTC.